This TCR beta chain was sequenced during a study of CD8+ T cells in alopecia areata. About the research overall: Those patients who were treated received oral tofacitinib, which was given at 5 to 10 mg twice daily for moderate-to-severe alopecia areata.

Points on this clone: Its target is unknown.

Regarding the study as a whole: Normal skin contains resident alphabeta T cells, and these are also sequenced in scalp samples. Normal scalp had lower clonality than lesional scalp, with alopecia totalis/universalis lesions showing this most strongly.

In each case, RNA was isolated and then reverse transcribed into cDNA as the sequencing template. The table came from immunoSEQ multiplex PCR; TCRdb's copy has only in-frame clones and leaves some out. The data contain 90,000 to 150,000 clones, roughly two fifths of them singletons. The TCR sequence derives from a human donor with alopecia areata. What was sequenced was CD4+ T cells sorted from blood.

The CDR3 region is CSVRQGVSFEQYF. For the CDR3, the DNA is TGCAGCGTTAGACAGGGGGTATCTTTCGAGCAGTACTTC. The chain employs TRBV29-1 and TRBJ2-7; TRBD1 aligns across 9 bases. CDR3 length equals 13 residues. Germline loops: CDR1 SQVTM, CDR2 ANQGSEA. V was pared by 5 bases and J by 6 bases, with 8 bases of the junction left unmatched.